The 2 T cell receptor beta chains below were found in one sample sequenced in a study of T cell responses to AZD1222 COVID-19 vaccine. Data came from immunoSEQ multiplex PCR; TCRdb stores just in-frame clones and leaves some out. The repertoire has about 100,000 clones, about 85% of them found once; the top ten carry around 4.5%. This specimen was peripheral blood, taken on day 0 of AZD1222 vaccination. The receptors were sampled from an adult in good health.

The chain carries TRBV14 and TRBJ2-2; 11 bases align to TRBD2. Germline V CDR1 and CDR2: SGHDN, FVKESK. The CDR3 covers 17 residues. V lost 4 bases to trimming and J lost 0 bases; unmatched junction nucleotides: 4. CDR3 sequence reads: CASSLRTSGPNTGELFF. The CDR3 DNA reads TGTGCCAGCAGCCTCCGGACTAGCGGGCCGAACACCGGGGAGCTGTTTTTT.

V gene TRBV2 combines with J gene TRBJ1-5; 8 bases match TRBD1. CDR3 length equals 15 residues. J was trimmed by 5 bases and V by 5 bases; bases with no gene match: 8. Germline V gene sequence: CDR1 SNHLY, CDR2 FYNNEI. The CDR3 here is CASSSWTGRDQPQHF. The CDR3 coding sequence is TGTGCCAGCAGTAGCTGGACAGGGAGGGATCAGCCCCAGCATTTT.